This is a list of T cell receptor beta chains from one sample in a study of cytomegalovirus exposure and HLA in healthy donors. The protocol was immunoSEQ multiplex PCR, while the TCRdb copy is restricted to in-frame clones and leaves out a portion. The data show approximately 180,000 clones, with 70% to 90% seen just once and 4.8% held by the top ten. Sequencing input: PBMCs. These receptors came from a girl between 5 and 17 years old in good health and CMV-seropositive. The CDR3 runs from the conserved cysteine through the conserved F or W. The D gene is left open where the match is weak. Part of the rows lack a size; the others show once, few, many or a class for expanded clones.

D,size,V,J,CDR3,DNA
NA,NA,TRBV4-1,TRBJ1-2,CASSKAGQPEYGYTF,TGCGCCAGCAGTAAGGCAGGCCAACCAGAATATGGCTACACCTTC
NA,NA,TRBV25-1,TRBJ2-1,CASYSDRTGEQFF,TGTGCCAGCTACTCCGACAGAACCGGCGAGCAGTTCTTC
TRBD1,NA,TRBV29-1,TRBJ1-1,CSVKGGPPGQGEAFF,TGCAGCGTTAAAGGTGGCCCCCCGGGACAGGGAGAAGCTTTCTTT
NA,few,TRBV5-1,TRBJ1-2,CASSLAVPVYGYTF,TGCGCCAGCAGCTTGGCCGTGCCAGTTTATGGCTACACCTTC
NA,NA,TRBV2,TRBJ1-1,CASSYSTVGNTEAFF,TGTGCCAGCAGTTACTCGACAGTGGGGAACACTGAAGCTTTCTTT
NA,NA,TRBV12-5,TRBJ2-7,CASGLVLGQVGGEQYF,TGTGCTAGTGGTTTGGTACTAGGTCAGGTTGGAGGCGAGCAGTACTTC
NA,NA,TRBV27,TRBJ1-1,CASRILAMNTEAFF,TGTGCCAGCAGGATCCTGGCCATGAACACTGAAGCTTTCTTT
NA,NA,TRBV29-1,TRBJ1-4,CSVWGGEGAEKLFF,TGCAGCGTTTGGGGGGGGGAAGGGGCAGAAAAACTGTTTTTT
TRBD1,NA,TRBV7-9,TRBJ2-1,CSSSELITGGGIKGEQFF,TGTTCCAGCAGCGAATTAATTACAGGGGGCGGAATAAAGGGCGAGCAGTTCTTC
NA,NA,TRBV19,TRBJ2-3,CASSPGESTQYF,TGTGCCAGTAGCCCGGGGGAGAGTACGCAGTATTTT
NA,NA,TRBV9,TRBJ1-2,CASSVEPRGYGYTF,TGTGCCAGCAGCGTAGAGCCCAGGGGATATGGCTACACCTTC